One sample yielded the 30 T cell receptor beta chains listed below, sequenced in a study of T cell responses to AZD1222 COVID-19 vaccine. Here immunoSEQ multiplex PCR was the method, and the copy in TCRdb shows in-frame clones only, minus some. The sample records about 68,000 clones, around 86% being singletons. The material was peripheral blood, obtained on day 0 of AZD1222 vaccination. The receptors originated from an adult in good health.

This clone ranks as medium-sized. This chain joins TRBV28 and TRBJ1-1, with D tentatively TRBD1 (5 bases). There are 12 residues in the CDR3. Between the trimmed V and J ends, which lost 7 bases and 3 bases, there was a span of 9 bases. CDR1 MDHEN and CDR2 SYDVKM come from the germline V gene. CDR3 sequence reads: CASMTADTEAFF. CDR3 bases: TGTGCCAGCATGACAGCGGACACTGAAGCTTTCTTT.

The chain has TRBV28 and TRBJ2-1; 11 bases are a match to TRBD2. Germline V CDR1 and CDR2: MDHEN, SYDVKM. This CDR3 has 15 amino acids. J was trimmed by 3 bases and V by 6 bases; bases with no gene match: 4. The DNA of the CDR3 is TGTGCCAGCAGCACAACTAGCGGGAGCTACAATGAGCAGTTCTTC. Translation gives CASSTTSGSYNEQFF.

V is TRBV4-3 and J is TRBJ2-1; TRBD1 agrees at 8 bases. The V gene's germline CDR1 is LGHNA and CDR2 YSLEER. Trimming took 0 bases from V and 4 from J; bases not matched to a gene: 5. The CDR3 has 16 residues. CDR3 sequence reads: CASSQDKTGAYNEQFF. The DNA of the CDR3 is TGCGCCAGCAGCCAAGATAAGACAGGGGCTTACAATGAGCAGTTCTTC.

The gene calls are TRBV5-4 and TRBJ2-3; tentatively, D is TRBD2 (5 bases). The CDR3 loop spans 13 amino acids. Deletions cut 3 bases from V and 1 base from J, with 6 bases between. Germline CDR1 reads SGHNT; CDR2 reads YYREEE (reference sequence). The CDR3 is CASSSRGTDTQYF. Written as DNA, the CDR3 is TGTGCCAGCAGCTCGAGGGGCACAGATACGCAGTATTTT.

This chain connects TRBV7-2 to TRBJ2-1; either TRBD1 or TRBD2 may fit D (6 bases each). Trimming stripped 1 base from V and 8 bases from J, with 9 bases between. The CDR3 sequence is 13 residues long. Per germline, CDR1 SGHTA and CDR2 FQGNSA. CDR3 DNA sequence: TGTGCCAGCAGCTTAGGGGGGGCCTATGAGCAGTTCTTC. Translated: CASSLGGAYEQFF.

This clone was observed a few times. This chain links TRBV9 with TRBJ1-1, with D hard to call. Germline V CDR1 and CDR2: SGDLS, YYNGEE. The ends were cut back, 4 bases at V and 4 bases at J, with 14 bases in the middle. The CDR3 consists of 14 residues. CDR3 DNA: TGTGCCAGCAGCCCACTTTCGGGGAGCACTGAAGCTTTCTTT. Its translation: CASSPLSGSTEAFF.

V is TRBV4-1 and J is TRBJ1-4; TRBD1 is a possible D gene (5 bases). CDR3 length: 14 amino acids. V was cut by 1 base and J by 8 bases, with 11 bases left in between. Germline loops: CDR1 MGHRA, CDR2 YSYEKL. CDR3: CASSQVGQGEKLFF. The CDR3 nucleotides are TGCGCCAGCAGCCAAGTCGGGCAGGGAGAAAAACTGTTTTTT.

The chain uses TRBV24-1 and TRBJ2-1; 8 positions agree with TRBD2. Trimming at V came to 3 bases and at J to 2 bases, leaving 8 bases not matched to a gene. The CDR3 covers 17 residues. From germline, CDR1 is KGHDR and CDR2 SFDVKD. This chain's CDR3 is CATSDLGTSGAYNEQFF. The CDR3 nucleotides read TGTGCCACCAGTGATCTCGGTACTAGCGGAGCCTACAATGAGCAGTTCTTC.

CDR3 loop: CASSGTGGETQYF. The DNA of the CDR3 is TGTGCCAGTAGTGGGACAGGGGGTGAGACCCAGTACTTC. This chain uses TRBV19 with TRBJ2-5; the match to TRBD1 covers 11 bases. CDR1 LNHDA and CDR2 SQIVND come from the germline V gene (reference sequence). V lost 5 bases to trimming and J lost 5 bases; unmatched junction nucleotides: 1. This CDR3 contains 13 residues.

A few counts support this clone. Here the CDR3 DNA reads TGTGCCACCAGCAGAGATCCTCGGGGGTCCTACGAGCAGTACTTC. This codes for CATSRDPRGSYEQYF. The rearrangement joins TRBV15 to TRBJ2-7; the D gene is possibly TRBD2 (6 bases). Germline CDR1 reads LNHNV; CDR2 reads YYDKDF (reference sequence). Trimming removed 0 bases from V and 1 base from J, with 10 bases in between. The CDR3 consists of 15 residues.

This chain uses TRBV6-5 with TRBJ1-5, with 7 nucleotides matching TRBD1. Germline lookup yields CDR1 MNHEY and CDR2 SVGAGI. V was clipped by 10 bases and J by 2 bases; unmatched bases: 11. There are 15 residues in the CDR3. CDR3 DNA sequence: TGTGCCATCGATACAGGGGAGGTCGGCAATCAGCCCCAGCATTTT. Its protein product is CAIDTGEVGNQPQHF.

The J gene is TRBJ2-3, the V gene TRBV6-5; D ambiguous. Germline-derived CDR1 and CDR2 are MNHEY and SVGAGI. Trimming shortened V by 0 bases and J by 4 bases, and 5 bases separated the two germline ends. The CDR3 loop spans 13 amino acids. The CDR3 DNA sequence: TGTGCCAGCAGTTACTCGTTCGCAGATACGCAGTATTTT. Amino acids: CASSYSFADTQYF.

This rearrangement joins TRBV3-1 (or the pseudogene TRBV3-2) to TRBJ1-5, with TRBD1 identical over 10 bases. CDR3 length: 14 residues. V shed 4 bases and J 6 bases; nucleotides not matched to a gene: 3. Germline V CDR1 and CDR2: LGHDT, YNNKEL (reference sequence). CDR3 DNA sequence: TGTGCCAGCAGCCTGGGACAGGGGATTCAGCCCCAGCATTTT. This encodes CASSLGQGIQPQHF.

J is TRBJ1-6 and V is TRBV28; no definite D call. V shed 6 bases and J shed 7 bases, with 13 bases lying between them. Per germline, CDR1 MDHEN and CDR2 SYDVKM. CDR3 length equals 14 residues. CDR3 sequence: CASRFPGLNSPLHF. The CDR3 DNA reads TGTGCCAGCAGATTTCCGGGATTAAATTCACCCCTCCACTTT. Drawing the rest from reference TRBV28 and TRBJ1-6, the complete variable domain is DVKVTQSSRYLVKRTGEKVFLECVQDMDHENMFWYRQDPGLGLRLIYFSYDVKMKEKGDIPEGYSVSREKKERFSLILESASTNQTSMYLCASRFPGLNSPLHFGNGTRLTVT.

The V and J genes are TRBV25-1 and TRBJ2-3, with D uncertain. This CDR3 spans 14 amino acids. Germline V gene data show CDR1 as MGHDK and CDR2 as SYGVNS. Trimming took off 3 bases at V and 7 bases at J, with 14 bases between the two ends. CDR3: CASSDPDSIHTQYF. The CDR3 DNA reads as TGTGCCAGCAGTGACCCCGACTCAATCCATACGCAGTATTTT.

The chain recombines TRBV30 with TRBJ1-6; 8 bases fit TRBD1. The CDR3 consists of 13 residues. From germline, CDR1 is GTSNPN and CDR2 SVGIG (reference sequence). J gave up 6 bases and V 3 bases, and 1 base lay outside the gene matches. CDR3 region: CAWRTGVNSPLHF. As DNA, the CDR3 is TGTGCCTGGAGGACAGGGGTTAATTCACCCCTCCACTTT.

The chain carries TRBV5-1 and TRBJ1-4; D call uncertain. CDR1 is SGHRS, CDR2 YFSETQ, per germline. Trimming took 0 bases from V and 5 from J, leaving 8 bases between them. The CDR3 length is 14 residues. The CDR3 here is CASSLGRPNEKLFF. CDR3 nucleotide sequence: TGCGCCAGCAGCTTGGGCAGGCCCAATGAAAAACTGTTTTTT.

This chain connects TRBV6-1 to TRBJ1-2; no firm D call. V dropped 1 base and J dropped 0 bases, with 9 bases sitting between them. CDR1 and CDR2 (germline): MNHNS, SASEGT. The CDR3 has 15 residues. The CDR3 is CASSEGGIPNYGYTF. The CDR3 coding sequence is TGTGCCAGCAGTGAAGGAGGTATACCTAACTATGGCTACACCTTC.

V is TRBV6-2 or TRBV6-3 and J is TRBJ1-4, with D hard to call. V dropped 4 bases and J dropped 5 bases, with 11 bases sitting between them. CDR3 length: 14 amino acids. Germline CDR1 MNHEY, CDR2 SVGEGT. CDR3 in amino acids: CASSSGGSNEKLFF. The CDR3 nucleotides are TGTGCCAGCAGTTCGGGCGGAAGCAATGAAAAACTGTTTTTT.

The chain links TRBV6-6 to TRBJ2-7, with D possibly called TRBD1 or TRBD2 (6 bases each). CDR1 and CDR2 from the germline V gene are MNHNY and SVGAGI (reference sequence). CDR3 length: 13 amino acids. The V end lost 6 bases, the J end lost 6 bases, and 15 bases lay between the germline ends. The CDR3 coding sequence is TGTGCCAGCAGAGTCTCGGGGGCAGGCGAGCAGTACTTC. Its translation: CASRVSGAGEQYF.

The V call is TRBV9, the J call TRBJ2-1; D not certain. V shed 4 bases and J shed 4 bases, with 6 bases lying between them. Germline V gives CDR1 SGDLS, CDR2 YYNGEE. The length of the CDR3 is 12 residues. This CDR3 is CASSTAYNEQFF. The CDR3 DNA sequence: TGTGCCAGCAGCACCGCGTACAATGAGCAGTTCTTC. The complete variable domain, with remaining parts taken from reference TRBV9 and TRBJ2-1, reads DSGVTQTPKHLITATGQRVTLRCSPRSGDLSVYWYQQSLDQGLQFLIQYYNGEERAKGNILERFSAQQFPDLHSELNLSSLELGDSALYFCASSTAYNEQFFGPGTRLTVL.

The chain joins TRBV6-6 to TRBJ2-5; D is unresolved. Trimming took off 6 bases at V and 1 base at J, with 15 bases between the two ends. Germline loops: CDR1 MNHNY, CDR2 SVGAGI (reference sequence). The CDR3 extends over 15 amino acids. The chain's CDR3 is CASSHGRGVQETQYF. CDR3 nucleotide sequence: TGTGCCAGCAGCCACGGACGCGGAGTCCAAGAGACCCAGTACTTC.

Remarks on this clone: Distinct nucleotide sequences in the sample also encode this CDR3. The chain uses TRBV27 and TRBJ2-7; D perhaps matches TRBD2 (5 bases). The V gene's germline CDR1 is MNHEY and CDR2 SMNVEV (reference sequence). V was pared by 4 bases and J by 3 bases, with 10 bases between. The CDR3 length is 13 residues. The CDR3 spells CASSSPGYYEQYF. The CDR3 nucleotides read TGTGCCAGCAGTTCTCCGGGATACTACGAGCAGTACTTC.

The genes are TRBV19 and TRBJ2-5, with D tentatively TRBD2 (5 bases). Trimming took off 1 base at V and 5 bases at J, with 11 bases between the two ends. The CDR3 loop spans 14 amino acids. The germline gives CDR1 LNHDA, CDR2 SQIVND (reference sequence). CDR3 sequence (DNA): TGTGCCAGTAGTATAGTCTCGGGATTGGAGACCCAGTACTTC. Amino acids: CASSIVSGLETQYF. Drawing the rest from reference TRBV19 and TRBJ2-5, the complete variable domain is DGGITQSPKYLFRKEGQNVTLSCEQNLNHDAMYWYRQDPGQGLRLIYYSQIVNDFQKGDIAEGYSVSREKKESFPLTVTSAQKNPTAFYLCASSIVSGLETQYFGPGTRLLVL.

The chain combines TRBV28 with TRBJ2-1; 10 nucleotides agree with TRBD2. Germline CDR1 reads MDHEN; CDR2 reads SYDVKM. The length of the CDR3 is 16 residues. V shed 6 bases, J shed 2 bases, and the junction held 7 bases outside the gene matches. DNA of the CDR3: TGTGCCAGCAGCCCTGCGCTAGCGGGGGCCTACAATGAGCAGTTCTTC. Translation: CASSPALAGAYNEQFF.

The rearrangement links TRBV7-3 to TRBJ2-2; D ambiguous. Trimming stripped 2 bases from V and 0 bases from J, with 7 bases between. This CDR3 comprises 15 residues. Germline V CDR1 and CDR2: SGHTA, FQGTGA. CDR3: CASSLYSPNTGELFF. In DNA form, the CDR3 reads TGTGCCAGCAGCTTATACAGCCCGAACACCGGGGAGCTGTTTTTT.

The rearrangement uses TRBV2 and TRBJ1-4; TRBD1 is a possible D gene (5 bases). The CDR3 is made up of 13 amino acids. Trimming stripped 4 bases from V and 5 bases from J, with 8 bases between. Per germline, CDR1 SNHLY and CDR2 FYNNEI. The CDR3 bases are TGTGCCAGCAGTGGACAGCAAAATGAAAAACTGTTTTTT. The encoded protein is CASSGQQNEKLFF.

This clone has just one count. The chain carries TRBV30 and TRBJ2-7; no clear D gene. Germline V lookup: CDR1 GTSNPN, CDR2 SVGIG (reference sequence). The CDR3 totals 18 residues. The V end lost 0 bases, the J end lost 2 bases, and 23 bases lay between the germline ends. The DNA of the CDR3 is TGTGCCTGGAGTGTGAACACTCTCAGGACCAACAAAGCCTACGAGCAGTACTTC. Its translation: CAWSVNTLRTNKAYEQYF.

This clone was counted between two and nine times. This chain connects TRBV28 to TRBJ2-5, with 7 positions matching TRBD1. Germline values: CDR1 MDHEN, CDR2 SYDVKM. J lost 5 bases, V lost 4 bases, and 7 bases had no gene match. The CDR3 runs to 14 residues. CDR3 DNA: TGTGCCAGCAGTTCTACAGGGGTCCGGGAGACCCAGTACTTC. Translated: CASSSTGVRETQYF.

This sequence joins TRBV10-3 and TRBJ2-5, with D tentatively TRBD1 (6 bases). Trimming cost V 4 bases and J 4 bases, with 13 bases left between them. The CDR3 spans 14 residues. Germline lookup yields CDR1 ENHRY and CDR2 SYGVKD. CDR3 amino acids: CAISGGQGRETQYF. Here the CDR3 DNA reads TGTGCCATCAGTGGGGGGCAGGGTCGAGAGACCCAGTACTTC.